This entry is about one TCR beta chain. This specimen belongs to a study of blood T cell repertoires in COVID-19. Study details: Sites in the United States, Italy and Spain provided acute and convalescent COVID-19 samples.

V was pared by 6 bases and J by 6 bases, with 11 bases of the junction left unmatched. The CDR3 is made up of 16 amino acids. From germline, CDR1 is MNHEY and CDR2 SVGEGT. Under the authors' procedure: It was from reference gene primer amplification that nucleated cell counts were estimated. Sequenced by immunoSEQ multiplex PCR; TCRdb stores in-frame clones only, minus some. The D gene and trimming were derived from the DNA, and the V and J assignments and clone size from that table. The repertoire consists of more than 70,000 clones, with 90% occurring once and the leading ten covering less than 6.5%.

The chain uses TRBV6-2 or TRBV6-3 and TRBJ2-1, with TRBD2 matching over 10 bases. This clonotype was sampled from a young woman with acute or convalescent COVID-19. The sequenced sample consisted of peripheral blood. The CDR3, as DNA: TGTGCCAGCAGCCGCCGACGGTCTAGCGGGAGCAATGAGCAGTTCTTC. It encodes CASSRRRSSGSNEQFF.